These 20 T cell receptor beta chains share one sample of origin, sequenced in a study of cytomegalovirus exposure and HLA in healthy donors. PCR was performed using 60 Vbeta and 13 Jbeta primers. TCRdb's table, derived via immunoSEQ multiplex PCR, lists solely in-frame clones and lacks some. Of 100,000 to 150,000 clones listed, roughly 82% are singletons. Specimen: PBMCs. These receptor sequences come from a man aged 50 to 60 in good health and CMV-seronegative.

The CDR3 DNA is TGCGCCAGCAGCTTGGCCCGGGAAGAAAAACTGTTTTTT. It encodes CASSLAREEKLFF. The rearrangement joins TRBV5-1 to TRBJ1-4, with D unclear. V was cut by 0 bases and J by 8 bases, with 8 bases left in between. The CDR3 is made up of 13 amino acids. Looked up from germline, CDR1 is SGHRS and CDR2 is YFSETQ.

The chain links TRBV10-3 to TRBJ2-3; D perhaps matches TRBD2 (6 bases). CDR3 length equals 13 residues. The germline V gene encodes CDR1 ENHRY and CDR2 SYGVKD. V lost 10 bases, J lost 3 bases, and 14 bases lay in between. The CDR3 DNA sequence: TGTGCCACGTCTAGCGTTGGGACAGATACGCAGTATTTT. This gives the protein CATSSVGTDTQYF.

As DNA, the CDR3 is TGCAGTGCTTCCCACGAGTACGAGCAGTACTTC. It codes for CSASHEYEQYF. The gene calls are TRBV20-1 and TRBJ2-7; no firm D call. The germline V gene encodes CDR1 DFQATT and CDR2 SNEGSKA (reference sequence). Trimming shortened V by 5 bases and J by 4 bases, and 9 bases separated the two germline ends. The CDR3 runs 11 residues.

The chain carries TRBV12-5 and TRBJ2-1; D remains ambiguous. Germline V gene sequence: CDR1 LGHNT, CDR2 FRNRAP. The ends were cut back, 3 bases at V and 10 bases at J, with 4 bases in the middle. CDR3 length: 10 residues. This CDR3 reads CASGFLEQFF. The CDR3 DNA reads TGTGCTAGTGGTTTCCTGGAGCAGTTCTTC. The complete variable domain, with remaining parts taken from reference TRBV12-5 and TRBJ2-1, reads DARVTQTPRHKVTEMGQEVTMRCQPILGHNTVFWYRQTMMQGLELLAYFRNRAPLDDSGMPKDRFSAEMPDATLATLKIQPSEPRDSAVYFCASGFLEQFFGPGTRLTVL.

The chain combines TRBV7-8 with TRBJ2-5; maybe TRBD2 (5 bases). Germline CDR1 SGHVS, CDR2 FQNEAQ. The CDR3 loop spans 14 amino acids. Trimming pared 1 base from V and 4 bases from J, leaving 10 bases between. The CDR3: CASSLGGLGETQYF. The CDR3 DNA reads TGTGCCAGCAGCTTAGGAGGGTTAGGAGAGACCCAGTACTTC.

The genes are TRBV9 and TRBJ1-6, with D tentatively TRBD1 (6 bases). This CDR3 has 15 amino acids. The V and J ends lost 4 bases and 7 bases respectively, with 15 bases between them. The germline CDR1 and CDR2 sequences are SGDLS and YYNGEE. The CDR3 spells CASSILGQLNSPLHF. The CDR3 nucleotides read TGTGCCAGCAGCATCCTTGGACAGCTGAATTCACCCCTCCACTTT.

A single count supports this clone. The chain employs TRBV14 and TRBJ1-1; D is undetermined. Per the germline V gene, CDR1 is SGHDN and CDR2 is FVKESK. This CDR3 comprises 13 residues. V was shortened by 0 bases and J by 6 bases, with 8 bases between the two germline ends. CDR3 DNA sequence: TGTGCCAGCAGCCAAGATGTGCGATCTGAAGCTTTCTTT. Translation gives CASSQDVRSEAFF.

The chain couples TRBV6-6 to TRBJ1-5; D is uncertain. Germline lookup yields CDR1 MNHNY and CDR2 SVGAGI (reference sequence). V lost 0 bases and J lost 7, with 13 bases in between. This CDR3 spans 15 amino acids. The CDR3 sequence is CASSYSLGPGQPQHF. CDR3 bases: TGTGCCAGCAGTTACTCGCTGGGTCCGGGGCAGCCCCAGCATTTT.

This chain links TRBV6-5 with TRBJ2-7, with TRBD1 matching 8 bases. The CDR3 runs to 14 residues. Germline V CDR1 and CDR2: MNHEY, SVGAGI. The ends lost 4 bases at V and 4 bases at J; junction bases unmatched: 6. The CDR3 region has the DNA TGTGCCAGCAGTTTCGACAGGGGTCCTTACGAGCAGTACTTC. It encodes CASSFDRGPYEQYF.

The chain couples TRBV5-1 to TRBJ1-4; D unclear. Germline lookup yields CDR1 SGHRS and CDR2 YFSETQ. V was cut by 4 bases and J by 0 bases, with 10 bases left in between. This CDR3 has 15 amino acids. CDR3 nucleotides: TGCGCCAGCAGCCTGGGAGGGTCAACTAATGAAAAACTGTTTTTT. It specifies CASSLGGSTNEKLFF.

V and J are TRBV4-3 and TRBJ2-3; 9 bases map to TRBD2. V trimming: 4 bases; J trimming: 2 bases; junction bases outside the gene matches: 4. This CDR3 comprises 15 residues. The germline gives CDR1 LGHNA, CDR2 YSLEER. DNA of the CDR3: TGCGCCAGCAGCCCCCGACTAGCGGACACAGATACGCAGTATTTT. Translated: CASSPRLADTDTQYF.

The CDR3 nucleotides read TGTGCCAGCAGTGAGACAGGGGGCTACACCTTC. This codes for CASSETGGYTF. The chain has TRBV2 and TRBJ1-2; 7 bases align to TRBD1. This CDR3 contains 11 residues. Trimming removed 3 bases from V and 8 bases from J; junction bases left unmatched: 0. Germline lookup yields CDR1 SNHLY and CDR2 FYNNEI.

J is TRBJ2-5 and V is TRBV5-1; 11 bases are shared with TRBD2. Trimming took 2 bases from V and 7 from J; bases not matched to a gene: 4. The CDR3 has 14 residues. CDR1 SGHRS and CDR2 YFSETQ come from the germline V gene. As DNA, the CDR3 is TGCGCCAGCAGCTTAATCCTAGCGGGAGGGACCCAGTACTTC. The encoded protein is CASSLILAGGTQYF.

The V gene is TRBV4-1, the J gene TRBJ1-1, with D perhaps matching TRBD1 (6 bases). Germline V CDR1 and CDR2: MGHRA, YSYEKL. The V end lost 3 bases, the J end lost 6 bases, and 14 bases lay between the germline ends. There are 14 residues in the CDR3. In DNA form, the CDR3 reads TGCGCCAGCAGCCAGGCCGGTGGGGGCCCTGAAGCTTTCTTT. This codes for CASSQAGGGPEAFF.

This clone appeared a single time. This sequence joins TRBV30 and TRBJ1-1; TRBD1 matches 9 bases. CDR1 is GTSNPN and CDR2 is SVGIG in the germline V gene (reference sequence). The CDR3 runs 18 residues. V shed 0 bases, J shed 1 base, and the junction held 12 bases outside the gene matches. CDR3: CAWSVKIGGQGKNTEAFF. DNA for the CDR3: TGTGCCTGGAGTGTTAAGATCGGGGGACAGGGTAAGAACACTGAAGCTTTCTTT.

This sequence joins TRBV30 and TRBJ2-5, with 10 nucleotides matching TRBD2. The better agreement between TRBJ2-7 and the DNA end casts doubt on the J call. Germline V lookup: CDR1 GTSNPN, CDR2 SVGIG (reference sequence). This CDR3 is built from 15 residues. The CDR3 DNA is TGTGCCTGGAGTGTATGGCTAGCGGGGGTTAACGAGCAGTACTTC. Its protein product is CAWSVWLAGVNEQYF.

The chain recombines TRBV13 with TRBJ1-1, with TRBD1 matching 8 bases. CDR1 and CDR2 from the germline V gene are PRHDT and FYEKMQ (reference sequence). After removal of 0 bases from V and 4 bases from J, the junction contained 7 bases not matched to a gene. The CDR3 has 16 residues. CDR3 amino acids: CASSLGQGATVTEAFF. Here the CDR3 DNA reads TGTGCCAGCAGCTTAGGCCAGGGGGCGACGGTCACTGAAGCTTTCTTT.

The chain is built from TRBV6-1 and TRBJ2-7, with a weak D call TRBD2 (6 bases). Trimming took 9 bases from V and 6 from J, leaving 21 bases between them. From germline, CDR1 is MNHNS and CDR2 SASEGT. The CDR3 spans 14 residues. The CDR3 sequence is CASGGGRWVSEQYF. CDR3 sequence (DNA): TGTGCCAGTGGGGGAGGCAGGTGGGTATCCGAGCAGTACTTC.

The chain recombines TRBV5-6 with TRBJ1-1; 9 nucleotides match TRBD1. The CDR3 has 14 residues. V trimming: 3 bases; J trimming: 4 bases; junction bases outside the gene matches: 4. From germline, CDR1 is SGHDT and CDR2 YYEEEE. CDR3 loop: CASSSRQGGTEAFF. The CDR3, as DNA: TGTGCCAGCAGCTCCCGACAGGGGGGCACTGAAGCTTTCTTT.

V usage is TRBV28 and J usage is TRBJ1-5, with a weak D call TRBD1 (5 bases). The V end lost 4 bases, the J end lost 4 bases, and 8 bases lay between the germline ends. Germline CDR1 is MDHEN and CDR2 is SYDVKM. The CDR3 extends over 13 amino acids. CDR3 loop: CASSSGLNQPQHF. The CDR3 DNA reads TGTGCCAGCAGTTCAGGGTTAAATCAGCCCCAGCATTTT.